The next 5 T cell receptor beta chains were all read from a single sample in a study of blood T cells in healthy people across ages. Alongside a J-beta primer mix, a sample-barcoded 5' primer served in a second PCR lasting 7 to 11 cycles. In TCRdb, the 5' RACE reads were re-called with MiXCR into one record per CDR3 protein. The repertoire consists of about 750,000 distinct CDR3 sequences, with 40% to 65% occurring once and the leading ten covering about two fifths. The sequenced sample was blood. The source of these receptors is a man older than 75 in good health.

The J gene is TRBJ2-1, the V gene TRBV6-6; D possibly uses TRBD1 or TRBD2 (5 bases each). The germline V gene has CDR1 MNHNY and CDR2 SVGAGI (reference sequence). The ends were cut back, 0 bases at V and 6 bases at J, with 15 bases in the middle. The CDR3 runs to 16 residues. The CDR3 DNA is TGTGCCAGCAGTTACTCCAGGGACCCGCCCCGCAATGAGCAGTTCTTC. Translation: CASSYSRDPPRNEQFF.

The rearrangement joins TRBV29-1 to TRBJ1-2; 10 nucleotides align to TRBD1. J was trimmed by 7 bases and V by 6 bases; bases with no gene match: 8. The CDR3 has 13 amino acids. Germline V gene lookup returns CDR1 SQVTM and CDR2 ANQGSEA. CDR3 DNA sequence: TGCAGCGTAGACCAGACAGGGGGCTTTGGCTACACCTTC. It is translated as CSVDQTGGFGYTF.

The sample holds a few counts of this clonotype. V and J are TRBV29-1 and TRBJ2-7, with D unresolved. Germline V CDR1 and CDR2: SQVTM, ANQGSEA. This CDR3 region has 12 residues. Deletions cut 7 bases from V and 5 bases from J, with 15 bases between. The DNA for the CDR3 is TGCAGCGGGATGGGTAGAACTGACGAGCAGTACTTC. Encoded protein: CSGMGRTDEQYF.

DNA of the CDR3: TGTGCCAGCAGTTCCCAGGGAGGGCCTGATGAGCAGTTCTTC. The encoded protein is CASSSQGGPDEQFF. The V gene is TRBV7-3, the J gene TRBJ2-1; 7 nucleotides match TRBD2. V trimming: 6 bases; J trimming: 8 bases; junction bases outside the gene matches: 10. The CDR3 spans 14 residues. Germline V gives CDR1 SGHTA, CDR2 FQGTGA. The full variable domain, with the rest looked up from reference TRBV7-3 and TRBJ2-1, is GAGVSQTPSNKVTEKGKYVELRCDPISGHTALYWYRQSLGQGPEFLIYFQGTGAADDSGLPNDRFFAVRPEGSVSTLKIQRTERGDSAVYLCASSSQGGPDEQFFGPGTRLTVL.

Of note for this clonotype: One end of the junction does not line up with germline, which may come from a read error. V and J are TRBV10-3 and TRBJ2-7; 11 nucleotides match TRBD1. Germline V gene sequence: CDR1 ENHRY, CDR2 SYGVKD. The CDR3 covers 16 residues. The CDR3 coding sequence is TGTGCCATCAGTGCCCAGGACAGGGGGCGATCCTACGGGCAGTACTTC. Translated: CAISAQDRGRSYGQYF.